This T cell receptor (beta chain) derives from a study of blood T cells in healthy people across ages. General study results and limits: Roughly linear age-related decline in beta diversity appeared, significant by age about 40. Lack of knowledge of donor CMV status possibly confounded expanded clonotype changes.

This clonotype was picked up a small number of times. Antigen specificity is unknown. This CDR3 spans 15 amino acids. Germline CDR1 and CDR2: SNHLY and FYNNEI. There were healthy Caucasian individuals from Russia, aged about 6 to 100, serving as donors. Alongside a J-beta primer mix, a sample-barcoded 5' primer served in a second PCR lasting about 6 to 11 cycles. TCRdb redid the calling of the 5' RACE reads with MiXCR, one entry per CDR3 protein. The data contain 1.5 million to 2 million distinct CDR3 sequences, roughly 50% of them singletons. The chain couples TRBV2 to TRBJ2-1; D call uncertain. The better agreement between TRBJ2-7 and the DNA end casts doubt on the J call. Material: blood. The TCR was taken from a middle-aged woman in good health. The CDR3 is CASRGRGGSYNEQYF. The CDR3 DNA follows: TGTGCCAGCAGAGGAAGAGGCGGCTCCTACAATGAGCAGTACTTC.